The 28 T cell receptor beta chains below were found in one sample sequenced in a study of CD8+ T cells in alopecia areata. Following extraction, RNA underwent reverse transcription to cDNA, which served as the sequencing template. Repertoires were generated with immunoSEQ multiplex PCR, while TCRdb's copy carries only in-frame clones and drops some. The data hold 200,000 or so clones, with 50% to 60% observed a single time. The input for sequencing was CD4+ T cells sorted from blood, taken at week 0. Receptor source: a human donor with alopecia areata.

Of note for this clone: Different DNA sequences within this sample yield the same CDR3. J is TRBJ2-7 and V is TRBV30; D gene unclear. Per germline, CDR1 GTSNPN and CDR2 SVGIG (reference sequence). This CDR3 region has 11 residues. The V and J ends lost 0 bases and 4 bases respectively, with 4 bases between them. CDR3 region: CAWSVLYEQYF. CDR3 in DNA: TGTGCCTGGAGTGTCTTGTACGAGCAGTACTTC.

Details on this clone: A read error may account for a junction end that differs from germline. The rearrangement joins TRBV7-8 to TRBJ1-1; D is ambiguous. This CDR3 is 13 amino acids long. From germline, CDR1 is SGHVS and CDR2 FQNEAQ. The chain's CDR3 is CASSLVPGHGYRF. As DNA, the CDR3 is TGTGCCAGCAGCTTAGTGCCGGGTCACGGGTATCGCTTT.

This clone has more than one count but fewer than ten. V gene TRBV30 combines with J gene TRBJ1-5; the match to TRBD1 covers 7 bases. After removal of 3 bases from V and 5 bases from J, the junction contained 10 bases not matched to a gene. This CDR3 is built from 15 residues. Germline CDR1 is GTSNPN and CDR2 is SVGIG (reference sequence). The CDR3 loop reads CAWRSGQRSDQPQHF. The CDR3 nucleotides read TGTGCCTGGAGATCGGGACAGCGCTCGGATCAGCCCCAGCATTTT. The whole variable domain, remainder taken from reference TRBV30 and TRBJ1-5, is SQTIHQWPATLVQPVGSPLSLECTVEGTSNPNLYWYRQAAGRGLQLLFYSVGIGQISSEVPQNLSASRPQDRQFILSSKKLLLSDSGFYLCAWRSGQRSDQPQHFGDGTRLSIL.

V gene TRBV29-1 combines with J gene TRBJ1-3; D is uncertain. The CDR3 runs 13 residues. Germline V CDR1 and CDR2: SQVTM, ANQGSEA. V was trimmed by 3 bases and J by 0 bases, leaving 6 bases between them. The CDR3 nucleotides read TGCAGCGTTGATAAGGTCTCTGGAAACACCATATATTTT. Translation: CSVDKVSGNTIYF.

V usage is TRBV10-3 and J usage is TRBJ1-5, with TRBD1 as a possible D gene (6 bases). The V and J ends lost 10 bases and 5 bases respectively, with 15 bases between them. CDR3 length equals 13 residues. The germline gives CDR1 ENHRY, CDR2 SYGVKD. This CDR3 reads CATTGTPDQPQHF. The DNA of the CDR3 is TGTGCCACCACCGGGACACCTGATCAGCCCCAGCATTTT.

The chain joins TRBV19 to TRBJ2-1; D is ambiguous. The CDR3 is made up of 11 amino acids. Germline V gene sequence: CDR1 LNHDA, CDR2 SQIVND (reference sequence). V was shortened by 7 bases and J by 2 bases, with 3 bases between the two germline ends. This CDR3 is CASNTYNEQFF. CDR3 in DNA: TGTGCCAGTAATACCTACAATGAGCAGTTCTTC.

This clone was observed a few times. This chain joins TRBV29-1 and TRBJ2-1; 14 nucleotides line up with TRBD2. CDR1 is SQVTM, CDR2 ANQGSEA, per germline. Trimming cost V 6 bases and J 9 bases; bases outside gene matches: 7. The CDR3 extends over 14 amino acids. DNA for the CDR3: TGCAGCGTAGCCGGGACTAGCGGGAGTAGTGAGCAGTTCTTC. This gives the protein CSVAGTSGSSEQFF.

The chain employs TRBV29-1 and TRBJ1-2, with 9 bases aligning to TRBD1. The CDR3 loop spans 14 amino acids. Germline CDR1 SQVTM, CDR2 ANQGSEA. The V and J ends lost 4 bases and 5 bases, in that order; junction bases with no gene match: 8. CDR3: CSVAQLTGGYGYTF. CDR3 in DNA: TGCAGCGTTGCCCAACTGACAGGGGGTTATGGCTACACCTTC.

In DNA form, the CDR3 reads TGTGCCAGCAGTTATTATTTAGGGCCGTCTACCGGGGAGCTGTTTTTT. This encodes CASSYYLGPSTGELFF. V gene TRBV6-5 combines with J gene TRBJ2-2; no firm D call. V was trimmed by 3 bases and J by 5 bases, leaving 16 bases between them. Germline assignment: CDR1 MNHEY and CDR2 SVGAGI. The CDR3 totals 16 residues.

The chain is built from TRBV29-1 and TRBJ2-7; possibly TRBD2 for D (6 bases). Trimming removed 6 bases at V and 7 bases at J, with 10 bases between. CDR1 is SQVTM, CDR2 ANQGSEA, per germline. This CDR3 contains 10 residues. The CDR3 DNA reads TGCAGCGTGAGGGCGGGAGAGCAGTACTTC. It specifies CSVRAGEQYF.

The rearrangement links TRBV6-1 to TRBJ1-5, with D possibly TRBD1 on 5 matching bases. CDR1 is MNHNS, CDR2 SASEGT, per germline. Trimming pared 10 bases from V and 1 base from J, leaving 8 bases between. This CDR3 comprises 12 residues. The CDR3 loop is CAIGGSNQPQHF. CDR3 coding DNA: TGTGCCATTGGGGGGAGCAATCAGCCCCAGCATTTT.

The chain uses TRBV6-6 and TRBJ1-5; D not resolved. Trimming took 2 bases from V and 3 from J, leaving 2 bases between them. CDR3 length equals 12 residues. Germline CDR1 is MNHNY and CDR2 is SVGAGI (reference sequence). Here the CDR3 reads CASSYNNQPQHF. The CDR3 DNA follows: TGTGCCAGCAGTTACAACAATCAGCCCCAGCATTTT.

The chain links TRBV7-6 to TRBJ2-7; 8 nucleotides agree with TRBD2. The V segment lost 5 bases and the J segment 6 bases; nucleotides outside the gene matches: 6. Germline CDR1 reads SGHVS; CDR2 reads FNYEAQ. The CDR3 is 13 amino acids. The chain's CDR3 is CASSPGTRSEQYF. The CDR3 DNA reads TGTGCCAGCAGCCCCGGGACTAGATCCGAGCAGTACTTC.

The chain employs TRBV27 and TRBJ2-3; D is ambiguous. Germline V lookup: CDR1 MNHEY, CDR2 SMNVEV (reference sequence). CDR3 length: 15 residues. V was clipped by 4 bases and J by 2 bases, with 13 bases between them. The CDR3 DNA reads as TGTGCCAGCAGTTCTGGGTATCTGACCACAGATACGCAGTATTTT. This encodes CASSSGYLTTDTQYF.

The chain is built from TRBV29-1 and TRBJ1-1, with D perhaps matching TRBD1 (6 bases). Germline V gene lookup returns CDR1 SQVTM and CDR2 ANQGSEA. The V and J ends lost 7 bases and 1 base respectively, with 13 bases between them. This CDR3 is 13 amino acids long. The CDR3 DNA follows: TGCAGCGGGGATAGGACAGAGAACACTGAAGCTTTCTTT. The encoded protein is CSGDRTENTEAFF.

The rearrangement uses TRBV18 and TRBJ2-5; 7 nucleotides match TRBD2. The CDR3 has 13 amino acids. CDR1 KGHSH and CDR2 LQKENI come from the germline V gene. The V segment lost 3 bases and the J segment 3 bases; nucleotides outside the gene matches: 1. CDR3 residues: CASSPGTKETQYF. As DNA, the CDR3 is TGTGCCAGCTCACCCGGGACTAAAGAGACCCAGTACTTC.

The genes are TRBV29-1 and TRBJ2-3; TRBD2 is a possible D gene (6 bases). The CDR3 totals 16 residues. V was trimmed by 3 bases and J by 0 bases, leaving 16 bases between them. Germline CDR1 is SQVTM and CDR2 is ANQGSEA. Written as DNA, the CDR3 is TGCAGCGTTGATGGCGCCGGGGGAACTAGCACAGATACGCAGTATTTT. Its protein is CSVDGAGGTSTDTQYF.

This chain connects TRBV30 to TRBJ2-7; D remains ambiguous. Germline-derived CDR1 and CDR2 are GTSNPN and SVGIG (reference sequence). The V end was cut by 4 bases, the J end by 0 bases, with 7 bases between. This CDR3 has 12 residues. CDR3 sequence reads: CAWMAASYEQYF. CDR3 coding DNA: TGTGCCTGGATGGCAGCCTCCTACGAGCAGTACTTC.

This rearrangement joins TRBV7-6 to TRBJ2-7; 10 bases are shared with TRBD1. Germline-derived CDR1 and CDR2 are SGHVS and FNYEAQ. V was pared by 5 bases and J by 7 bases, with 8 bases of the junction left unmatched. The length of the CDR3 is 14 residues. Here the CDR3 reads CASSPGTGVWEQYF. In DNA, the CDR3 is TGTGCCAGCAGCCCCGGGACAGGGGTTTGGGAGCAGTACTTC.

The CDR3: CAWSRYRETSSGANVLTF. The CDR3 DNA reads TGTGCCTGGAGCAGGTACAGGGAGACCAGCTCTGGGGCCAACGTCCTGACTTTC. The chain uses TRBV30 and TRBJ2-6, with D possibly being TRBD1 (6 bases). Germline CDR1 GTSNPN, CDR2 SVGIG (reference sequence). The V and J ends lost 3 bases and 0 bases respectively, with 18 bases between them. The CDR3 runs 18 residues.

The chain carries TRBV5-4 and TRBJ2-1, with 10 bases identical to TRBD2. The J segment lost 3 bases and the V segment lost 4 bases, leaving 4 bases of the junction unmatched. The CDR3 extends over 15 amino acids. Germline V gene sequence: CDR1 SGHNT, CDR2 YYREEE (reference sequence). The CDR3 here is CASSGGTSVYNEQFF. In DNA form, the CDR3 reads TGTGCCAGCAGCGGGGGGACTAGCGTCTACAATGAGCAGTTCTTC.

This chain uses TRBV6-5 with TRBJ2-5; 8 nucleotides align to TRBD1. CDR1 MNHEY and CDR2 SVGAGI come from the germline V gene. V dropped 6 bases and J dropped 6; count of bases not matched to a gene: 6. The CDR3 extends over 13 amino acids. The CDR3 sequence: CASRRQGTQTQYF. The CDR3 DNA reads TGTGCCAGCAGACGACAGGGGACTCAGACCCAGTACTTC.

The chain couples TRBV7-9 to TRBJ1-6, with a possible D match to TRBD1 (6 bases). The ends were cut back, 5 bases at V and 7 bases at J, with 18 bases in the middle. This CDR3 has 16 amino acids. Germline lookup yields CDR1 SEHNR and CDR2 FQNEAQ (reference sequence). In DNA form, the CDR3 reads TGTGCCAGCAGCGTAGGGGGGCAGGGACCAAATTCACCCCTCCACTTT. It encodes CASSVGGQGPNSPLHF.

This chain connects TRBV29-1 to TRBJ1-1, with D tentatively TRBD1 (5 bases). The germline V gene has CDR1 SQVTM and CDR2 ANQGSEA. V lost 4 bases and J 5 bases, leaving 14 bases between the germline ends. This CDR3 is built from 13 residues. Here the CDR3 reads CSVAGRAITEAFF. The CDR3 DNA is TGCAGCGTTGCTGGCAGGGCGATAACTGAAGCTTTCTTT.

A remark on this clone: One end of the junction varies from germline; a read error may be responsible. V gene TRBV9 combines with J gene TRBJ1-1; D not resolved. This CDR3 is 12 amino acids long. The germline gives CDR1 SGDLS, CDR2 YYNGEE. In DNA, the CDR3 is TGTGCCAGCACCCCAGAGAACGCTGAAGCTTTCTTT. Translation: CASTPENAEAFF.

The chain combines TRBV5-1 with TRBJ1-2; D may be TRBD1 (5 bases). This CDR3 is 15 amino acids long. The V and J ends lost 5 bases and 3 bases respectively, with 17 bases between them. Germline CDR1 is SGHRS and CDR2 is YFSETQ. The CDR3 region has the DNA TGCGCCAGCAGGCTGGCGGGGGAGGTGGACTATGGCTACACCTTC. Translation gives CASRLAGEVDYGYTF. The full variable domain, its missing parts supplied by reference TRBV5-1 and TRBJ1-2, is KAGVTQTPRYLIKTRGQQVTLSCSPISGHRSVSWYQQTPGQGLQFLFEYFSETQRNKGNFPGRFSGRQFSNSRSEMNVSTLELGDSALYLCASRLAGEVDYGYTFGSGTRLTVV.

This chain joins TRBV14 and TRBJ1-1, with TRBD1 as a possible D gene (5 bases). V was clipped by 0 bases and J by 3 bases, with 8 bases between them. Germline CDR1 reads SGHDN; CDR2 reads FVKESK. There are 14 residues in the CDR3. CDR3 loop: CASSQDAGYTEAFF. Here the CDR3 DNA reads TGTGCCAGCAGCCAAGATGCAGGGTACACTGAAGCTTTCTTT.

This clone was recorded a few times. V is TRBV11-1 and J is TRBJ2-1, with D possibly TRBD2 on 6 matching bases. Germline assignment: CDR1 SGHAT and CDR2 FQDESV (reference sequence). The CDR3 contains 15 residues. V was cut by 3 bases and J by 2 bases, with 11 bases left in between. The CDR3 bases are TGTGCCAGCAGCTTGGGCGGGGCTCCCTACAATGAGCAGTTCTTC. Translating gives CASSLGGAPYNEQFF.